Given below is one TCR beta chain in context. Germline-derived CDR1 and CDR2 are LGHDT and YNNKEL (reference sequence). V dropped 0 bases and J dropped 6 bases, with 16 bases sitting between them. This CDR3 spans 16 amino acids. It was with unique molecular identifiers that the TCRbeta library was prepared. Using its own MiXCR run on the PCR reads, TCRdb lists one record per CDR3 protein. The sample carries 400,000 to 500,000 distinct CDR3 sequences, under 13% recorded once. This sample was included in a study of T-cell reconstitution after alpha-beta-depleted transplantation in children. The source of this sequence is a human donor who donated a stem cell graft to a child with acute myeloid leukemia. The rearrangement links TRBV3-1 to TRBJ2-3, with a weak D call TRBD2 (5 bases). Source: PBMCs from the stem cell graft donor, taken from the stem cell graft. The DNA for the CDR3 is TGTGCCAGCAGCCAAGAAGCGACCGGACTCACGGATACGCAGTATTTT. As protein: CASSQEATGLTDTQYF.